This T cell receptor beta chain was captured by sequencing in a study of cytomegalovirus exposure and HLA in healthy donors. Overall study context: HLA-typed donors were the source of approximately 80 million unique TCRs held in an early data release. Membership in the Caucasian-associated ancestry cluster was found for around 85% of 398 genotyped donors.

The PCR employed 60 Vbeta primers together with 13 Jbeta primers. The repertoire was sequenced with immunoSEQ multiplex PCR; TCRdb's copy has only in-frame clones and lacks some. The table lists 75,000 to 90,000 clones, roughly 80% of them singletons, with under 25% in the top ten. With regard to this clone: No antigen is known for it.

The length of the CDR3 is 15 residues. The ends lost 1 base at V and 5 bases at J; junction bases unmatched: 2. Per germline, CDR1 MNHEY and CDR2 SVGAGI. General observations from the study: The productive fraction for most TCR beta V segments was about 87% or about 30% in an earlier analysis. TCR sequences were mostly rare, though some public TCRs occurred in many donors.

What was sequenced was PBMCs. This receptor was identified in a woman aged 40 to 50 in good health and CMV-seropositive. V and J are TRBV6-5 and TRBJ1-6; 7 positions match TRBD1. The CDR3 reads CASSYLGTDNSPLHF. Written as DNA, the CDR3 is TGTGCCAGCAGTTACTTAGGGACAGATAATTCACCCCTCCACTTT.